The rows below give T cell receptor beta chains drawn from one sample of a study of blood T cell repertoires in COVID-19. TCRdb's table, derived via immunoSEQ multiplex PCR, lists solely in-frame clones and lacks some. This repertoire shows roughly 150,000 clones, roughly 80% found once; its top ten account for around 2.7%. Sequencing was carried out using peripheral blood. The receptors come from a man aged 65 to 85 with acute or convalescent COVID-19. CDR3s include the opening cysteine and the closing phenylalanine or tryptophan. A D gene is named only where the DNA matches it firmly. Size is stated for part of the rows, as once, few or many counts, or as a class when the clone is expanded.

size,V,J,D,length,CDR3,DNA
once,TRBV2,TRBJ2-7,TRBD2,14,CASSEGLAGYEQYF,TGTGCCAGCAGTGAAGGACTAGCGGGATACGAGCAGTACTTC
many,TRBV9,TRBJ1-5,TRBD1,21,CASSLTDRAYHLRDCNQPQHF,TGTGCCAGCAGCCTAACGGACAGGGCATATCACCTTCGGGATTGCAATCAGCCCCAGCATTTT
few,TRBV7-6,TRBJ2-7,.,12,CASSDDIYEQYF,TGTGCCAGCAGCGACGACATCTACGAGCAGTACTTC
.,TRBV28,TRBJ1-2,TRBD1,14,CASSFGQANYGYTF,TGTGCCAGCAGTTTCGGACAGGCTAACTATGGCTACACCTTC
.,TRBV6-1,TRBJ2-7,.,13,CASSEDYPYEQYF,TGTGCCAGCAGTGAGGACTACCCCTACGAGCAGTACTTC
.,TRBV28,TRBJ1-6,TRBD1,15,CASSNGQGANSPLHF,TGTGCCAGCAGCAATGGACAGGGGGCGAATTCACCCCTCCACTTT
.,TRBV5-5,TRBJ1-1,.,16,CASSLEVGRVGTEAFF,TGTGCCAGCAGCTTGGAAGTAGGCAGGGTGGGCACTGAAGCTTTCTTT
.,TRBV7-6,TRBJ1-2,TRBD1,14,CASSSGTGDYGYTF,TGTGCCAGCAGCTCCGGGACAGGGGACTATGGCTACACCTTC
once,TRBV29-1,TRBJ2-7,TRBD1,13,CSVGQGGAYEQYF,TGCAGCGTGGGACAGGGAGGCGCCTACGAGCAGTACTTC
.,TRBV28,TRBJ2-6,.,15,CASRAGVSGANVLTF,TGTGCCAGCAGGGCAGGGGTCTCTGGGGCCAACGTCCTGACTTTC
.,TRBV10-2,TRBJ1-5,.,14,CASNAAGAEQPQHF,TGCGCCAGCAATGCTGCGGGGGCAGAACAGCCCCAGCATTTT
.,TRBV7-3,TRBJ2-1,TRBD2,14,CASSLTGLAGEQFF,TGTGCCAGCAGCTTAACAGGACTAGCGGGTGAGCAGTTCTTC
once,TRBV19,TRBJ2-7,TRBD2,16,CASSSRLAGQDHEQYF,TGTGCCAGTAGTTCAAGACTAGCGGGACAGGACCACGAGCAGTACTTC
.,TRBV5-4,TRBJ2-1,.,16,CASSGPGPNSYNEQFF,TGTGCCAGCAGCGGCCCGGGTCCAAACTCCTACAATGAGCAGTTCTTC
.,TRBV29-1,TRBJ2-5,TRBD2,14,CSVENAGVQETQYF,TGCAGCGTTGAAAATGCGGGGGTCCAAGAGACCCAGTACTTC
.,TRBV11-2,TRBJ2-7,.,15,CASSLETANSYEQYF,TGTGCCAGCAGCTTAGAAACAGCCAATTCCTACGAGCAGTACTTC
.,TRBV19,TRBJ1-1,.,13,CASSGDSLTEAFF,TGTGCCAGTAGTGGAGACAGTCTAACTGAAGCTTTCTTT
.,TRBV5-1,TRBJ1-2,.,13,CASSRPTVDGYTF,TGCGCCAGCAGCCGACCGACAGTGGATGGCTACACCTTC
many,TRBV5-6,TRBJ1-6,.,14,CASSLFRDGSPLHF,TGTGCCAGCAGCTTGTTCCGGGATGGATCACCCCTCCACTTT
.,TRBV18,TRBJ2-7,.,15,CASSPRTPELGEQYF,TGTGCCAGCTCACCACGGACACCCGAATTGGGGGAGCAGTACTTC
.,TRBV7-9,TRBJ2-2,TRBD2,15,CASGSWAGDTGELFF,TGTGCCAGCGGCTCTTGGGCGGGGGACACCGGGGAGCTGTTTTTT
.,TRBV6-5,TRBJ1-1,.,13,CASSRKVDSEAFF,TGTGCCAGCAGTCGTAAGGTCGACAGTGAAGCTTTCTTT
.,TRBV5-8,TRBJ2-7,TRBD1,14,CASSSPGTAYEQYF,TGTGCCAGCAGCTCACCCGGGACAGCCTACGAGCAGTACTTC
.,TRBV5-6,TRBJ2-3,TRBD2,17,CASSLVGRGASTDTQYF,TGTGCCAGCAGCTTGGTGGGGCGGGGGGCTAGCACAGATACGCAGTATTTT